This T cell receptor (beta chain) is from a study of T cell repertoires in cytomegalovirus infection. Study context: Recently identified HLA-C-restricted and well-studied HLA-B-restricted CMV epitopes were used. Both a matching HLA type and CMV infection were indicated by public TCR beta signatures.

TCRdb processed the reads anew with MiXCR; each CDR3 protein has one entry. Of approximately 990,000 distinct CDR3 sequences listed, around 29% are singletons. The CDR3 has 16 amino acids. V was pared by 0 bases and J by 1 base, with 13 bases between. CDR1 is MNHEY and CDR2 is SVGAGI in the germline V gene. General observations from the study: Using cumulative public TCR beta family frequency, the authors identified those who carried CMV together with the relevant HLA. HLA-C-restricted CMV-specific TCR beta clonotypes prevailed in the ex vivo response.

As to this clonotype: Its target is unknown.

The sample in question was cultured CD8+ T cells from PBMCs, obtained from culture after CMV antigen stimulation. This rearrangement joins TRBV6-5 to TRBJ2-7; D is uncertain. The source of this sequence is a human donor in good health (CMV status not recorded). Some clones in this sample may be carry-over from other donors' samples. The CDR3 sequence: CASSYSGYFDSYEQYF. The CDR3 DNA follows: TGTGCCAGCAGTTACTCTGGGTACTTCGATTCCTACGAGCAGTACTTC.